A selection of T cell receptor beta chains follows, all from one sample in a study of shared clonotypes between healthy human individuals. Some clones are missing from TCRdb's copy, which holds only in-frame ones; the method was immunoSEQ multiplex PCR. The sample consists of 950,000 to 1,100,000 clones, more than 65% of them appearing once. Sequenced: memory CD4+ T cells sorted from blood. The receptors here all came from a young man in good health. The CDR3 runs from the conserved cysteine through the conserved F or W. The D gene is left open where the match is weak. Some rows have no size entry. The others give once, few or many, or a class for an expanded clone.

TRBV6-5	.	15	TRBJ1-1	.	CASSPSGTANTEAFF	TGTGCCAGCAGTCCCTCCGGGACCGCGAACACTGAAGCTTTCTTT
TRBV4-3	.	16	TRBJ1-6	once	CASSQEGWRDNSPLHF	TGCGCCAGCAGCCAAGAAGGGTGGAGGGACAATTCACCCCTCCACTTT
TRBV7-2	TRBD2	16	TRBJ2-3	.	CASSLLAGAGTDTQYF	TGTGCCAGCAGCTTGTTAGCGGGAGCAGGCACAGATACGCAGTATTTT
TRBV4-2	TRBD1	15	TRBJ1-2	.	CASSQADRGSYGYTF	TGTGCCAGCAGCCAAGCTGACAGGGGGAGTTATGGCTACACCTTC
TRBV27	.	14	TRBJ2-3	.	CASSVNRVTDTQYF	TGTGCCAGCAGTGTCAACAGGGTGACAGATACGCAGTATTTT
TRBV11-2	.	14	TRBJ1-2	.	CASTRDRINYGYTF	TGTGCCAGCACTAGGGACCGAATTAACTATGGCTACACCTTC
TRBV6-5	TRBD1	14	TRBJ2-7	.	CATQGARPYYEQYF	TGTGCCACCCAGGGGGCGCGTCCCTACTACGAGCAGTACTTC
TRBV28	.	16	TRBJ2-3	.	CASSFFGDPSTDTQYF	TGTGCCAGCAGTTTCTTCGGGGACCCTAGCACAGATACGCAGTATTTT
TRBV13	TRBD2	15	TRBJ2-1	.	CASSANSGSSVEQFF	TGTGCCAGCAGCGCAAATAGCGGGAGTTCGGTTGAGCAGTTCTTC
TRBV5-1	.	16	TRBJ2-7	.	CASSPEMGQKSHEQYF	TGCGCCAGCAGCCCGGAAATGGGACAAAAGTCCCACGAGCAGTACTTC
TRBV5-1	.	14	TRBJ2-1	.	CASRAEDGYNEQFF	TGCGCCAGCAGGGCCGAGGACGGATACAATGAGCAGTTCTTC
TRBV7-9	TRBD1	15	TRBJ2-7	.	CASSSVDRGLYEQYF	TGTGCCAGCAGCTCCGTGGACAGGGGGCTCTACGAGCAGTACTTC
TRBV19	TRBD1	15	TRBJ2-2	.	CASSTRTGITGELFF	TGTGCCAGTAGTACCCGGACAGGGATCACCGGGGAGCTGTTTTTT
TRBV5-6	TRBD1	17	TRBJ2-5	.	CASSSPGTGRGTETQYF	TGTGCCAGCAGTTCACCCGGGACAGGGAGAGGGACGGAGACCCAGTACTTC
TRBV19	.	13	TRBJ2-7	.	CASSRTDSYEQYF	TGTGCCAGTAGCCGGACAGATTCCTACGAGCAGTACTTC
TRBV2	TRBD1	13	TRBJ1-2	.	CASSRQGDYGYTF	TGTGCCAGCAGTAGACAGGGTGATTATGGCTACACCTTC
TRBV5-5	.	17	TRBJ1-4	.	CASIGAERRRDNEKLFF	TGTGCCAGCATTGGGGCCGAACGACGGAGGGATAATGAAAAACTGTTTTTT
TRBV12-5	TRBD1	23	TRBJ1-1	few	CASGLGRTTGTGVSLFDDTEAFF	TGTGCTAGTGGTTTGGGCCGAACCACCGGGACAGGGGTATCCTTATTCGATGACACTGAAGCTTTCTTT
TRBV6-1	.	14	TRBJ2-2	once	CASSDYWGTGELFF	TGTGCCAGCAGTGATTACTGGGGCACCGGGGAGCTGTTTTTT
TRBV18	TRBD1	15	TRBJ1-1	few	CASSPVTGGNTEAFF	TGTGCCAGCTCACCGGTGACAGGGGGGAACACTGAAGCTTTCTTT
TRBV10-3	.	15	TRBJ1-2	.	CAISDSNWGNYGYTF	TGTGCCATCAGTGATAGTAATTGGGGGAACTATGGCTACACCTTC
TRBV5-1	.	16	TRBJ2-1	.	CASSPGAGVVSDEQFF	TGCGCCAGCAGCCCCGGGGCAGGGGTTGTCTCCGATGAGCAGTTCTTC
TRBV6-1	.	15	TRBJ2-7	.	CASRAWRGRQDEQYF	TGTGCCAGCAGAGCCTGGAGGGGGAGGCAAGACGAGCAGTACTTC
TRBV5-4	.	16	TRBJ1-4	.	CASSPGGSTSNEKLFF	TGTGCCAGCAGCCCGGGGGGGAGTACGTCTAATGAAAAACTGTTTTTT
TRBV10-1	TRBD1	17	TRBJ1-4	.	CASIISATDRKDEKLFF	TGCGCCAGCATCATCTCGGCTACGGACAGGAAGGACGAAAAACTGTTTTTT
TRBV5-1	TRBD2	16	TRBJ2-3	.	CASTRSGRSSTDTQYF	TGCGCCAGCACACGTAGCGGGAGGTCTAGCACAGATACGCAGTATTTT
TRBV5-1	TRBD2	15	TRBJ2-3	.	CASSIAGGSSDTQYF	TGCGCCAGCAGCATAGCGGGAGGAAGCTCAGATACGCAGTATTTT
TRBV6-1	.	15	TRBJ1-2	.	CASSELLDSYYGYTF	TGTGCCAGCAGTGAGTTGCTCGACAGCTACTATGGCTACACCTTC
TRBV18	TRBD1	16	TRBJ1-1	.	CASSGTGGPLNTEAFF	TGTGCCAGCTCAGGAACAGGGGGCCCCTTGAACACTGAAGCTTTCTTT
TRBV6-5	.	15	TRBJ1-1	once	CASSFSGDPNTEAFF	TGTGCCAGCAGTTTCTCGGGGGACCCGAACACTGAAGCTTTCTTT
TRBV10-3	.	13	TRBJ1-5	.	CAINTERGQPQHF	TGTGCCATCAATACAGAAAGGGGTCAGCCCCAGCATTTT
TRBV27	.	14	TRBJ2-7	.	CASSLTGGESEQYF	TGTGCCAGCAGTTTAACCGGAGGGGAGTCCGAGCAGTACTTC
TRBV7-6	.	14	TRBJ1-1	once	CASSLVGQNTEAFF	TGTGCCAGCAGCTTAGTCGGACAGAACACTGAAGCTTTCTTT
TRBV5-4	.	13	TRBJ2-3	.	CASSSRGGDTQYF	TGTGCCAGCAGCTCTAGAGGAGGTGATACGCAGTATTTT
TRBV9	.	14	TRBJ1-6	.	CASSVGLNEEPLHF	TGTGCCAGCAGCGTAGGACTGAATGAGGAGCCCCTCCACTTT
TRBV6-5	TRBD1	15	TRBJ1-5	.	CASSSGTGGNQPQHF	TGTGCCAGCAGTTCCGGGACAGGGGGGAATCAGCCCCAGCATTTT
TRBV6-1	.	16	TRBJ1-2	.	CASSEAGGGENYGYTF	TGTGCCAGCAGTGAAGCGGGGGGAGGAGAGAACTATGGCTACACCTTC
TRBV7-8	.	15	TRBJ1-4	.	CASRPRGGFREKLFF	TGTGCCAGCAGACCAAGAGGGGGGTTTCGTGAAAAACTGTTTTTT
TRBV6-6	TRBD2	15	TRBJ2-7	.	CASRGTSGVSYEQYF	TGTGCCAGCAGAGGGACTAGCGGGGTTTCCTACGAGCAGTACTTC
TRBV19	.	12	TRBJ1-3	.	CASSGSGNTIYF	TGTGCCAGTAGTGGGTCTGGAAACACCATATATTTT
TRBV18	.	15	TRBJ1-1	few	CASSPPWEFNTEAFF	TGTGCCAGCTCACCACCGTGGGAGTTTAACACTGAAGCTTTCTTT
TRBV9	.	15	TRBJ2-7	.	CASSHRDLTVHEQYF	TGTGCCAGCAGCCACCGGGACTTAACTGTCCACGAGCAGTACTTC
TRBV6-1	.	12	TRBJ2-2	.	CASSEMSGELFF	TGTGCCAGCAGTGAGATGTCCGGGGAGCTGTTTTTT
TRBV6-5	TRBD1	14	TRBJ1-2	few	CASTLDRGAYGYTF	TGTGCCAGCACCTTAGACAGGGGGGCCTATGGCTACACCTTC
TRBV4-3	.	16	TRBJ2-7	.	CASSQNFEQGFYEQYF	TGCGCCAGCAGCCAAAACTTCGAACAGGGATTCTACGAGCAGTACTTC
TRBV5-1	TRBD2	17	TRBJ2-3	.	CASSLGSGGGYTDTQYF	TGCGCCAGCAGCTTGGGTAGCGGGGGTGGCTATACAGATACGCAGTATTTT
TRBV10-1	.	15	TRBJ2-3	.	CASSGSEGSTDTQYF	TGCGCCAGCAGTGGCTCGGAAGGGAGCACAGATACGCAGTATTTT
TRBV5-1	.	16	TRBJ2-4	.	CASSLDPAGAGNIQYF	TGCGCCAGCAGCTTGGACCCGGCGGGGGCGGGGAACATTCAGTACTTC
TRBV28	.	13	TRBJ2-7	few	CASIRASRGEQYF	TGTGCCAGCATTCGGGCGAGTCGCGGGGAGCAGTACTTC
TRBV2	.	14	TRBJ2-1	.	CASSEGRGRNEQFF	TGTGCCAGCAGTGAAGGGAGGGGGAGAAATGAGCAGTTCTTC
TRBV19	TRBD1	11	TRBJ2-3	few	CASKGQVTQYF	TGTGCCAGTAAGGGACAGGTAACGCAGTATTTT
TRBV25-1	.	13	TRBJ1-2	.	CASSEFRVGGYTF	TGTGCCAGCAGTGAATTCAGGGTAGGGGGCTACACCTTC
TRBV18	TRBD2	17	TRBJ2-1	.	CASSPPGTSGTYNEQFF	TGTGCCAGCTCACCACCGGGGACTAGCGGGACGTACAATGAGCAGTTCTTC